The clone carrying this T cell receptor beta chain qualifies as medium-sized. What it binds is not known. The entire patient cohort was treatment-naive prior to thyroid surgery. In the original processing: Differences in CDR3 between clinicopathological groups were drawn on to build a classifier intended to discriminate distant-metastatic papillary thyroid cancer patients. TCRdb re-called the PCR reads with MiXCR. These V and J calls are TCRdb output, not the study's own analysis. This table holds about 5,100 clones, roughly a sixth found once. This sample stems from a study of metastatic and nonmetastatic thyroid tumors. Study summary: Peripheral blood and tumor or nodule samples from malignant and benign thyroid patients were compared.

V was shortened by 6 bases and J by 3 bases, with 20 bases between the two germline ends. CDR1 is ENHRY and CDR2 is SYGVKD in the germline V gene. This CDR3 is 16 amino acids long. Whole-study results and caveats: Significantly higher TCR beta diversity was reportedly seen in malignant thyroid tumors than benign nodules, in blood and tumor.

V usage is TRBV10-3 and J usage is TRBJ1-1; possible D gene TRBD1, 6 bases. The sequenced material came from adjacent normal tissue. The TCR comes from a female donor with papillary thyroid cancer or a benign thyroid nodule (not recorded which). Some clones in this sample may be carry-over from other donors' samples. The CDR3 DNA is TGTGCCATCAGGATACCACAGGGTAATGGGGACACTGAAGCTTTCTTT. This codes for CAIRIPQGNGDTEAFF.